The clone carrying this T cell receptor (beta chain) was seen a handful of times. The antigen remains unidentified. Between the trimmed V and J ends, which lost 5 bases and 3 bases, there was a span of 17 bases. The germline gives CDR1 MDHEN, CDR2 SYDVKM. The CDR3 loop spans 16 amino acids. The data were obtained in a study of blood T cells in healthy people across ages. Study-wide findings and caveats: Among long-lived donors, naive CD4+ cells were more numerous and diversity higher than in aged donors. A strong correlation was found between TCR beta diversity and the percentage of naive T cells.

The use of a sample-barcoded 5' primer and a J-beta primer mix characterized a second PCR of roughly 6 to 12 cycles. TCRdb recomputed calls from the 5' RACE reads with MiXCR, one row per CDR3 protein. The repertoire holds some 730,000 distinct CDR3 sequences, approximately 22% seen once, with roughly a fifth in the top ten. The chain has TRBV28 and TRBJ2-1; D gene unclear. This TCR was recovered from a man aged 65 to 85 in good health. The sequenced material came from blood. CDR3 residues: CASSPIPSWVYNEQFF. CDR3 nucleotides: TGTGCCAGCAGTCCTATACCATCTTGGGTCTACAATGAGCAGTTCTTC.